This note documents a single T cell receptor beta chain sequence. V was cut by 3 bases and J by 0 bases, with 16 bases left in between. Germline CDR1 is SGHKS and CDR2 is YYEKEE (reference sequence). This CDR3 spans 17 amino acids. This sample was taken from a study of radiotherapy plus CTLA-4 blockade in lung cancer. Whole-study context: For around 18% of patients, objective responses occurred, and 30% to 35% had disease control.

The table came from immunoSEQ multiplex PCR; TCRdb's copy has only in-frame clones and leaves some out. The sample has roughly 75,000 clones, roughly 79% seen once. V usage is TRBV5-5 and J usage is TRBJ1-5; TRBD1 might be the D (6 bases). Source: peripheral blood, taken from a patient treated with radiotherapy plus ipilimumab. The clonotype comes from a human donor with non-small cell lung cancer whose response to radiotherapy plus ipilimumab could not be evaluated. Some clones in this sample may be carry-over from other donors' samples. The CDR3 region is CASSYHMDSSSNQPQHF. The CDR3 nucleotides are TGTGCCAGCAGCTACCACATGGACAGCTCTAGCAATCAGCCCCAGCATTTT.